The 27 T cell receptor beta chains below come from one sample, sequenced in a study of PD-1 blockade in classical Hodgkin lymphoma. Assay used: immunoSEQ multiplex PCR; TCRdb lists only in-frame clones, some missing. The sample comprises about 32,000 clones, over 75% of which are singletons, and about 18% rests with the top ten. As for time point: cycle 4 day 1 (C4D1), after five to seven weeks of nivolumab. No patient escaped relapse after autologous stem cell transplantation, and brentuximab vedotin exposure varied. Specimen: peripheral blood mononuclear cells (PBMCs), collected before the fourth cycle of nivolumab. The receptors here all came from a human donor with classical Hodgkin lymphoma.

This chain connects TRBV7-8 to TRBJ2-3; D is unclear. CDR1 is SGHVS and CDR2 is FQNEAQ in the germline V gene. The CDR3 is 12 amino acids. V lost 1 base and J 6 bases, leaving 5 bases between the germline ends. CDR3 region: CASSLVWDTQYF. In DNA, the CDR3 is TGTGCCAGCAGCTTAGTCTGGGATACGCAGTATTTT.

This clone appeared a single time. This chain links TRBV19 with TRBJ1-5; 9 nucleotides align to TRBD1. The V gene's germline CDR1 is LNHDA and CDR2 SQIVND (reference sequence). The CDR3 has 13 residues. V trimming: 6 bases; J trimming: 4 bases; junction bases outside the gene matches: 1. DNA of the CDR3: TGTGCCAGTAGCGGGACAGGGAATCAGCCCCAGCATTTT. Amino acids: CASSGTGNQPQHF.

The chain is built from TRBV29-1 and TRBJ1-5; perhaps TRBD1 as D (5 bases). The CDR3 totals 15 residues. The germline V and J ends were trimmed by 7 bases and 2 bases, with 18 bases remaining between them. Germline CDR1 and CDR2: SQVTM and ANQGSEA. The CDR3 DNA reads TGCAGCGCGACTGTGGGGGGGTCGGGCAATCAGCCCCAGCATTTT. It yields the protein CSATVGGSGNQPQHF.

The chain couples TRBV5-1 to TRBJ1-1, with TRBD1 as a possible D gene (5 bases). The CDR3 totals 17 residues. V lost 0 bases, J lost 0 bases, and 15 bases lay in between. Per germline, CDR1 SGHRS and CDR2 YFSETQ. DNA for the CDR3: TGCGCCAGCAGCTTGGGACCCTTGACAGTCATGAACACTGAAGCTTTCTTT. Its translation is CASSLGPLTVMNTEAFF.

In its sample, this clone was seen a few times. This chain uses TRBV27 with TRBJ2-1; D is unclear. Looked up from germline, CDR1 is MNHEY and CDR2 is SMNVEV (reference sequence). V was pared by 7 bases and J by 5 bases, with 6 bases between. The CDR3 has 11 residues. The DNA for the CDR3 is TGTGCCAGCACCGCCGACAATGAGCAGTTCTTC. Translating gives CASTADNEQFF.

V usage is TRBV7-9 and J usage is TRBJ1-4; no definite D call. The CDR3 runs to 14 residues. Germline V gene sequence: CDR1 SEHNR, CDR2 FQNEAQ (reference sequence). V lost 5 bases and J 6 bases, leaving 13 bases between the germline ends. The CDR3 region has the DNA TGTGCCAGCAGCCGGCCCCACGGGGATGAAAAACTGTTTTTT. This codes for CASSRPHGDEKLFF.

The rearrangement uses TRBV11-2 and TRBJ1-2, with 8 bases fitting TRBD1. Germline V lookup: CDR1 SGHAT, CDR2 FQNNGV. The V segment lost 1 base and the J segment 12 bases; nucleotides outside the gene matches: 10. The CDR3 length is 14 residues. Here the CDR3 DNA reads TGTGCCAGCAGCTTAGGCCTCGGACAGGGATGGAACACCTTC. Amino acids: CASSLGLGQGWNTF.

The V and J genes are TRBV9 and TRBJ2-3; 11 positions agree with TRBD2. The CDR3 length is 17 residues. Germline V gene lookup returns CDR1 SGDLS and CDR2 YYNGEE. The trim removed 0 bases at V and 6 bases at J, leaving 9 bases unmatched. In DNA, the CDR3 is TGTGCCAGCAGCGTAGAGGGTAGCGGGGGGGCCTATGATACGCAGTATTTT. Translating gives CASSVEGSGGAYDTQYF.

This rearrangement joins TRBV28 to TRBJ1-5, with 12 positions matching TRBD1. The CDR3 sequence is 14 residues long. The germline CDR1 and CDR2 sequences are MDHEN and SYDVKM. V trimming: 6 bases; J trimming: 5 bases; junction bases outside the gene matches: 2. CDR3 amino acids: CASSGTGGDQPQHF. The CDR3, as DNA: TGTGCCAGCAGCGGGACAGGGGGCGATCAGCCCCAGCATTTT.

The chain combines TRBV7-9 with TRBJ1-1; D is unclear. The CDR3 runs 13 residues. V was cut by 1 base and J by 1 base, with 4 bases left in between. The germline gives CDR1 SEHNR, CDR2 FQNEAQ (reference sequence). CDR3 sequence reads: CASSLEANTEAFF. The CDR3 nucleotides are TGTGCCAGCAGCTTAGAAGCGAACACTGAAGCTTTCTTT.

The CDR3 is CASRTENYGYTF. As DNA, the CDR3 is TGTGCCAGCAGGACTGAGAACTATGGCTACACCTTC. The rearrangement uses TRBV28 and TRBJ1-2; D is undetermined. CDR1 is MDHEN and CDR2 is SYDVKM in the germline V gene. The CDR3 covers 12 residues. Trimming removed 6 bases at V and 2 bases at J, with 7 bases between.

The chain couples TRBV27 to TRBJ2-5; 7 bases align to TRBD1. V lost 2 bases to trimming and J lost 5 bases; unmatched junction nucleotides: 8. The CDR3 covers 15 residues. The germline V gene encodes CDR1 MNHEY and CDR2 SMNVEV (reference sequence). The CDR3 nucleotides are TGTGCCAGCAGTTTAATTACAGGGGTGGGGGAGACCCAGTACTTC. The encoded protein is CASSLITGVGETQYF.

The gene calls are TRBV27 and TRBJ1-6, with a tentative D call TRBD1 (5 bases). The CDR3 loop spans 16 amino acids. Germline CDR1 reads MNHEY; CDR2 reads SMNVEV (reference sequence). V was shortened by 5 bases and J by 7 bases, with 18 bases between the two germline ends. The CDR3 sequence is CASSPIGGLENSPLHF. The CDR3 DNA reads TGTGCCAGCAGTCCCATTGGGGGGTTGGAGAATTCACCCCTCCACTTT.

This chain links TRBV7-8 with TRBJ2-1, with TRBD2 as a possible D gene (6 bases). This CDR3 is 18 amino acids long. V lost 1 base to trimming and J lost 4 bases, with 20 bases between them. Looked up from germline, CDR1 is SGHVS and CDR2 is FQNEAQ. The CDR3 reads CASSLGFSGGARYNEQFF. The CDR3 DNA reads as TGTGCCAGCAGCTTAGGGTTTTCCGGCGGGGCCCGATACAATGAGCAGTTCTTC.

The J gene is TRBJ2-3, the V gene TRBV27; D gene ambiguous. Trimming shortened V by 5 bases and J by 7 bases, and 10 bases separated the two germline ends. Germline values: CDR1 MNHEY, CDR2 SMNVEV (reference sequence). This CDR3 comprises 12 residues. The CDR3 nucleotides are TGTGCCAGCAGTCGTAACGCACATACGCAGTATTTT. Translating it yields CASSRNAHTQYF.

The CDR3 DNA sequence: TGTGCCAGCAGCGCGGACAGGGCCACCGGGGAGCTGTTTTTT. As protein: CASSADRATGELFF. This chain joins TRBV5-4 and TRBJ2-2, with 8 positions matching TRBD1. From germline, CDR1 is SGHNT and CDR2 YYREEE (reference sequence). This CDR3 has 14 residues. V gave up 4 bases and J gave up 4 bases; unmatched junction bases: 3.

The rearrangement uses TRBV7-8 and TRBJ2-7; no definite D call. The CDR3 length is 15 residues. V shed 4 bases and J shed 3 bases, with 16 bases lying between them. Germline CDR1 is SGHVS and CDR2 is FQNEAQ. CDR3 in amino acids: CASSSRRLLYYEQYF. CDR3 nucleotide sequence: TGTGCCAGCAGCTCCAGACGGCTATTATACTACGAGCAGTACTTC.

The chain joins TRBV19 to TRBJ2-1; the D call may be TRBD1 or TRBD2 (5 bases each). Per the germline V gene, CDR1 is LNHDA and CDR2 is SQIVND (reference sequence). The CDR3 runs to 15 residues. V dropped 9 bases and J dropped 0 bases, with 15 bases sitting between them. CDR3: CASTPGPSSYNEQFF. For the CDR3, the DNA is TGTGCCAGCACTCCGGGACCGAGCTCCTACAATGAGCAGTTCTTC.

This clone is classed as large. The chain employs TRBV4-1 and TRBJ2-1, with 7 bases matching TRBD2. Germline values: CDR1 MGHRA, CDR2 YSYEKL. The CDR3 contains 15 residues. V was clipped by 6 bases and J by 7 bases; unmatched bases: 12. CDR3 bases: TGCGCCAGCAGGCCCTCCGGGGGGTCAGGGAATGAGCAGTTCTTC. Translated, it gives CASRPSGGSGNEQFF.

This clone has only one observation. The rearrangement links TRBV9 to TRBJ1-3; D unresolved. The CDR3 has 13 residues. CDR1 and CDR2 (germline): SGDLS, YYNGEE. V was clipped by 4 bases and J by 9 bases, with 14 bases between them. The CDR3: CASSLRGFGTIYF. The CDR3 nucleotides read TGTGCCAGCAGCCTCCGAGGTTTCGGCACCATATATTTT.

The V gene is TRBV5-4, the J gene TRBJ1-1, with 7 bases matching TRBD1. Per the germline V gene, CDR1 is SGHNT and CDR2 is YYREEE (reference sequence). The CDR3 has 15 amino acids. Trimming took 0 bases from V and 11 from J; bases not matched to a gene: 13. CDR3 in amino acids: CASSLDWGGGSSAFF. CDR3 sequence (DNA): TGTGCCAGCAGCTTGGACTGGGGAGGGGGCTCGTCGGCTTTCTTT.

V gene TRBV19 combines with J gene TRBJ1-5; D unresolved. CDR1 is LNHDA and CDR2 is SQIVND in the germline V gene (reference sequence). V gave up 4 bases and J gave up 7 bases, with 11 bases separating them. This CDR3 has 13 residues. The CDR3 coding sequence is TGTGCCAGTAGTAGATACAGCGAACAGCCCCAGCATTTT. This sequence encodes CASSRYSEQPQHF. The full variable domain, rest sourced from reference TRBV19 and TRBJ1-5, is DGGITQSPKYLFRKEGQNVTLSCEQNLNHDAMYWYRQDPGQGLRLIYYSQIVNDFQKGDIAEGYSVSREKKESFPLTVTSAQKNPTAFYLCASSRYSEQPQHFGDGTRLSIL.

This clone was seen once. V is TRBV7-9 and J is TRBJ2-2, with 8 bases that match TRBD1. The CDR3 consists of 17 residues. Germline V lookup: CDR1 SEHNR, CDR2 FQNEAQ (reference sequence). V lost 4 bases, J lost 3 bases, and 10 bases stayed unmatched. Here the CDR3 reads CASSSQGRTGHTGELFF. DNA for the CDR3: TGTGCCAGCAGCTCCCAGGGTAGGACAGGGCACACCGGGGAGCTGTTTTTT.

The chain recombines TRBV6-6 with TRBJ2-7; possibly TRBD1 or TRBD2 for D (6 bases each). CDR3 size: 14 residues. CDR1 and CDR2 from the germline V gene are MNHNY and SVGAGI (reference sequence). V lost 7 bases and J lost 6, with 19 bases in between. CDR3 DNA: TGTGCCAGCAAGGAGGGCAGGGGTGATGGCGAGCAGTACGTC. Translating gives CASKEGRGDGEQYV.

The V call is TRBV5-5, the J call TRBJ2-3; no reliable D call. The CDR3 loop spans 14 amino acids. Trimming left V 1 base short and J 2 bases short, with 8 bases between. Germline assignment: CDR1 SGHKS and CDR2 YYEKEE (reference sequence). CDR3 DNA sequence: TGTGCCAGCAGCTTGCCCCGAACCACAGATACGCAGTATTTT. It specifies CASSLPRTTDTQYF.

J is TRBJ2-1 and V is TRBV2, with TRBD2 matching over 12 bases. The V and J ends lost 5 bases and 7 bases, in that order; junction bases with no gene match: 9. CDR1 and CDR2 from the germline V gene are SNHLY and FYNNEI. This CDR3 region has 16 residues. The CDR3: CASSRFASGRGNEQFF. DNA of the CDR3: TGTGCCAGCAGTCGCTTCGCTAGCGGGAGGGGTAATGAGCAGTTCTTC.

This clone is termed medium-sized. The gene calls are TRBV28 and TRBJ1-2; 9 bases line up with TRBD1. The CDR3 is 15 amino acids. The germline V gene has CDR1 MDHEN and CDR2 SYDVKM. Unmatched junction bases numbered 7, after V lost 4 bases and J lost 4 bases. CDR3 protein: CASSSPGQGSYGYTF. DNA for the CDR3: TGTGCCAGCAGTTCACCGGGACAGGGCAGCTATGGCTACACCTTC.